This is a list of T cell receptor beta chains from one sample in a study of T cell responses to AZD1222 COVID-19 vaccine. Data came from immunoSEQ multiplex PCR; TCRdb stores just in-frame clones and leaves some out. The repertoire holds under 130,000 clones, with roughly 89% as singletons. Material: peripheral blood, obtained 28 days after the second AZD1222 dose. All receptors come from an adult who received the AZD1222 COVID-19 vaccine. Both conserved end residues are part of each CDR3. The order of the fields is J gene, V gene, clone size, D gene, CDR3 protein, CDR3 DNA. A D gene is named only where the DNA matches it firmly. The size field is filled for only some rows; it gives once, few, many or a size class.

>TRBJ1-1|TRBV19|.|.
CASSPRGQMNTEAFF
TGTGCCAGTAGTCCCCGGGGTCAGATGAACACTGAAGCTTTCTTT
>TRBJ1-3|TRBV18|once|TRBD1
CASSPQGGRSGNTIYF
TGTGCCAGCTCACCCCAGGGGGGACGCTCTGGAAACACCATATATTTT
>TRBJ2-3|TRBV19|.|.
CASSRDSRGGTDTQYF
TGTGCCAGTAGTAGAGACAGCCGAGGGGGCACAGATACGCAGTATTTT
>TRBJ1-5|TRBV7-2|.|.
CASSLSRDGNNQPQHF
TGTGCCAGCAGCTTATCCCGGGACGGCAACAATCAGCCCCAGCATTTT
>TRBJ1-3|TRBV7-3|few|.
CASSLGSDLTSGNTIYF
TGTGCCAGCAGCTTAGGTTCGGATTTAACCTCTGGAAACACCATATATTTT
>TRBJ2-7|TRBV27|once|.
CASSPRWVSLHEQYF
TGTGCCAGCAGTCCCAGGTGGGTTTCGCTCCACGAGCAGTACTTC
>TRBJ2-3|TRBV11-3|.|.
CASSLEGTDTQYF
TGTGCCAGCAGCTTAGAAGGCACAGATACGCAGTATTTT
>TRBJ1-6|TRBV6-6|few|TRBD1
CASRPSGTGGSPLHF
TGTGCCAGCAGGCCTTCCGGGACAGGGGGTTCACCCCTCCACTTT
>TRBJ2-1|TRBV7-3|.|.
CASSLRDGSSGFNEQFF
TGTGCCAGCAGCTTAAGGGACGGTAGCAGCGGTTTCAATGAGCAGTTCTTC
>TRBJ2-7|TRBV10-3|.|.
CAINSQGPGGYEQYF
TGTGCCATCAACTCTCAGGGACCCGGGGGATACGAGCAGTACTTC
>TRBJ2-3|TRBV2|.|TRBD2
CASSHRTSGSRDTQYF
TGTGCCAGCAGCCACCGGACTAGCGGGAGTCGCGATACGCAGTATTTT
>TRBJ1-1|TRBV6-2/TRBV6-3|.|TRBD1
CASSHGQGREAFF
TGTGCCAGCAGCCACGGACAGGGAAGAGAAGCTTTCTTT
>TRBJ2-7|TRBV5-1|.|TRBD2
CASSSNGLAGGYEQYF
TGCGCCAGCAGCTCTAATGGACTAGCGGGAGGCTACGAGCAGTACTTC
>TRBJ2-7|TRBV7-6|.|TRBD1
CASSFTGGDEQYF
TGTGCCAGCAGCTTTACAGGGGGCGACGAGCAGTACTTC
>TRBJ1-3|TRBV6-5|.|.
CASTTGAAGQGTIYF
TGTGCCAGCACCACCGGGGCGGCAGGGCAGGGCACCATATATTTT
>TRBJ1-6|TRBV4-1|.|.
CASSRDILSPLHF
TGCGCCAGCAGCAGGGATATTCTATCACCCCTCCACTTT
>TRBJ2-1|TRBV9|once|.
CASSPWTGNNEQFF
TGTGCCAGCAGCCCCTGGACTGGAAACAATGAGCAGTTCTTC
>TRBJ1-1|TRBV5-1|.|.
CASSRSALQNTEAFF
TGCGCCAGCAGCCGCTCGGCACTCCAGAACACTGAAGCTTTCTTT
>TRBJ2-4|TRBV2|once|.
CASRRTLPGNIQYF
TGTGCCAGCAGGAGGACTCTTCCAGGGAACATTCAGTACTTC
>TRBJ1-2|TRBV11-2|.|TRBD1
CASSGQGGYGYTF
TGTGCCAGCAGCGGACAGGGAGGCTATGGCTACACCTTC
>TRBJ2-1|TRBV28|.|.
CASSYGGPRNEQFF
TGTGCCAGCAGTTATGGGGGGCCCAGGAATGAGCAGTTCTTC
>TRBJ2-5|TRBV29-1|.|TRBD1
CSFDRVGETQYF
TGCAGCTTCGACAGGGTCGGAGAGACCCAGTACTTC
>TRBJ2-2|TRBV18|.|.
CASSPMNTGELFF
TGTGCCAGCTCACCCATGAACACCGGGGAGCTGTTTTTT
>TRBJ2-1|TRBV10-3|.|.
CAIRRTADEQFF
TGTGCCATCAGGAGAACAGCGGATGAGCAGTTCTTC
>TRBJ1-2|TRBV19|.|.
CASSITSYGYTF
TGTGCCAGTAGTATAACCTCATATGGCTACACCTTC
>TRBJ1-2|TRBV7-2|.|TRBD1
CASSYRGANGYTF
TGTGCCAGCAGTTACAGGGGTGCAAATGGCTACACCTTC
>TRBJ2-5|TRBV25-1|.|TRBD2
CASSITAGVGETQYF
TGTGCCAGCAGTATCACAGCGGGAGTGGGAGAGACCCAGTACTTC
>TRBJ1-6|TRBV6-6|.|TRBD1
CASGRQGWNSPLHF
TGTGCCAGCGGACGACAGGGGTGGAATTCACCCCTCCACTTT
>TRBJ2-7|TRBV28|.|.
CASSLGVLTYEQYF
TGTGCCAGCAGTTTGGGGGTGCTTACCTACGAGCAGTACTTC
>TRBJ2-1|TRBV7-9|.|.
CASSHATYNEQFF
TGTGCCAGCAGCCACGCGACCTACAATGAGCAGTTCTTC
>TRBJ2-1|TRBV29-1|once|.
CSVGPFTSTYNEQFF
TGCAGCGTTGGCCCTTTTACTAGCACCTACAATGAGCAGTTCTTC
>TRBJ2-3|TRBV11-3|.|TRBD2
CASSLGWEGQGTDTQYF
TGTGCCAGCAGCTTAGGTTGGGAGGGCCAGGGCACAGATACGCAGTATTTT
>TRBJ1-2|TRBV27|few|TRBD1
CASSFQSTGVGYTF
TGTGCCAGCAGTTTCCAATCGACAGGGGTTGGCTACACCTTC
>TRBJ1-2|TRBV6-5|many|.
CASTPIGGYTF
TGTGCCAGCACCCCAATCGGTGGCTACACCTTC
>TRBJ1-2|TRBV5-8|.|.
CASSSGRLNYGYTF
TGTGCCAGCAGCTCCGGGAGGTTAAACTATGGCTACACCTTC
>TRBJ2-3|TRBV7-9|.|TRBD2
CASSSPNRGGTDTQYF
TGTGCCAGCAGCTCCCCAAACCGGGGGGGCACAGATACGCAGTATTTT
>TRBJ1-6|TRBV28|.|.
CASRDGGSPLHF
TGTGCCAGCAGGGATGGGGGTTCACCCCTCCACTTT
>TRBJ2-5|TRBV27|once|TRBD1
CASRKQGSGETQYF
TGTGCCAGCCGAAAACAGGGGTCGGGGGAGACCCAGTACTTC
>TRBJ2-1|TRBV11-1|.|.
CASSLTNNEQFF
TGTGCCAGCAGCTTAACGAACAATGAGCAGTTCTTC
>TRBJ2-7|TRBV10-3|few|TRBD2
CAISEPTGGAYEQYF
TGTGCCATCAGTGAGCCCACGGGGGGGGCCTACGAGCAGTACTTC
>TRBJ1-6|TRBV24-1|.|TRBD1
CATSDLRGTGVYSPLHF
TGTGCCACCAGTGATTTAAGGGGGACAGGGGTATACTCACCCCTCCACTTT
>TRBJ2-7|TRBV29-1|.|.
CSGGGAGYEQYF
TGCAGCGGGGGGGGCGCGGGTTACGAGCAGTACTTC
>TRBJ2-5|TRBV5-1|.|TRBD1
CASGRDRVQETQYF
TGCGCCAGTGGGCGGGACAGGGTTCAAGAGACCCAGTACTTC
>TRBJ2-3|TRBV5-1|.|.
CASSSDNTDTQYF
TGCGCCAGCAGCTCGGACAACACAGATACGCAGTATTTT
>TRBJ2-1|TRBV6-2/TRBV6-3|.|TRBD2
CASSQSGTSGYNEQFF
TGTGCCAGCAGTCAGTCCGGGACTAGCGGGTACAATGAGCAGTTCTTC
>TRBJ1-1|TRBV7-3|once|.
CASSLNHGGYTEAFF
TGTGCCAGCAGCTTAAATCATGGGGGTTATACTGAAGCTTTCTTT
>TRBJ1-3|TRBV5-1|.|.
CASSLNGLGGNTIYF
TGCGCCAGCAGCTTAAATGGGCTGGGAGGAAACACCATATATTTT
>TRBJ2-3|TRBV24-1|once|.
CATSDAGFWGADTQYF
TGTGCCACCAGTGATGCTGGGTTTTGGGGAGCAGATACGCAGTATTTT
>TRBJ2-7|TRBV28|.|.
CASSLAGANTYEQYF
TGTGCCAGCAGTTTAGCAGGGGCAAATACCTACGAGCAGTACTTC
>TRBJ1-5|TRBV9|.|.
CASSVGGFRPQHF
TGTGCCAGCAGCGTGGGGGGGTTCAGGCCCCAGCATTTT
>TRBJ2-5|TRBV13|.|TRBD2
CASSLPREEETQYF
TGTGCCAGCAGCCTACCGCGGGAGGAGGAGACCCAGTACTTC
>TRBJ2-7|TRBV7-3|.|.
CASSFSGQGPYEQYF
TGTGCCAGCAGCTTTAGTGGGCAGGGGCCTTACGAGCAGTACTTC
>TRBJ2-7|TRBV29-1|.|.
CSVGTTVPYEQYF
TGCAGCGTCGGGACGACCGTACCCTACGAGCAGTACTTC
>TRBJ2-1|TRBV7-2|.|.
CASSFLSNEQFF
TGTGCCAGCAGCTTCTTGTCCAATGAGCAGTTCTTC
>TRBJ2-5|TRBV10-3|.|.
CAISVRRLETQYF
TGTGCCATCAGTGTTCGGAGATTGGAGACCCAGTACTTC
>TRBJ2-7|TRBV5-4|.|.
CASSTRDGYEQYF
TGTGCCAGCAGCACCCGGGATGGCTACGAGCAGTACTTC
>TRBJ2-7|TRBV4-3|few|.
CASGQRTRYYEQYF
TGCGCCAGCGGCCAAAGGACTCGTTACTACGAGCAGTACTTC
>TRBJ2-7|TRBV29-1|.|TRBD2
CSAVSGSPYEQYF
TGCAGCGCTGTTAGCGGGAGCCCCTACGAGCAGTACTTC